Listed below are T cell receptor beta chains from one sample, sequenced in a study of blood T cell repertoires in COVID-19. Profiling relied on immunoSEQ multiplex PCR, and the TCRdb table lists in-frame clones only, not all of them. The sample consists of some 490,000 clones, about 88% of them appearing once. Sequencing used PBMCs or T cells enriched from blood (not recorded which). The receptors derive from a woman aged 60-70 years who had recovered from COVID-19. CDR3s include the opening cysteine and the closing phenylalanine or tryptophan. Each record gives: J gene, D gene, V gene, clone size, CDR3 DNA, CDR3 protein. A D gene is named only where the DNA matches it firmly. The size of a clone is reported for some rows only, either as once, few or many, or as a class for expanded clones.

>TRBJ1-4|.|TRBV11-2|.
TGTGCCAGCAGCTTACGGCGGGCTTTTGCAACTAATGAAAAACTGTTTTTT
CASSLRRAFATNEKLFF
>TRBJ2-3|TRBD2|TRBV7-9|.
TGTGCCAGCAGCTCGACTAGCGGCCGCACAGATACGCAGTATTTT
CASSSTSGRTDTQYF
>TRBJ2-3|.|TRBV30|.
TGTGCCTGGAGTGAGGACTGGAGGTCAGATACGCAGTATTTT
CAWSEDWRSDTQYF
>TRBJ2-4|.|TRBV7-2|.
TGTGCCAGCAGTCCCTCGACAGGAAAAGGCAAAAACATTCAGTACTTC
CASSPSTGKGKNIQYF
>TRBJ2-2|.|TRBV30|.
TGTGCCTGGAGTGTAGGGGGTTTGCACACCGGGGAGCTGTTTTTT
CAWSVGGLHTGELFF
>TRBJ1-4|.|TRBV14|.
TGTGCCAGCAGCCCGGGCACCAGTAGGGGTGAAAAACTGTTTTTT
CASSPGTSRGEKLFF
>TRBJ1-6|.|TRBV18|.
TGTGCCAGCTCACCTTCAGAAAATTCACCCCTCCACTTT
CASSPSENSPLHF
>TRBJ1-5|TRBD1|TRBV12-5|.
TGTGCTAGTGGCCACGGACAGGGGGTTAATCAGCCCCAGCATTTT
CASGHGQGVNQPQHF
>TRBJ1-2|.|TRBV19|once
TGTGCCAGTAGTATTCCTGGACAATCTGGCTACACCTTC
CASSIPGQSGYTF
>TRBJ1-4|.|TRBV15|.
TGTGCCACCAGCGCGAATTTTGAAAAACTGTTTTTT
CATSANFEKLFF
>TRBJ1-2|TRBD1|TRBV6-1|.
TGTGCCAGCAGTGACGGCTGGAGAACAGGGGGCTATGGCTACACCTTC
CASSDGWRTGGYGYTF
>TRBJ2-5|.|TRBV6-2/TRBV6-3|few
TGTGCCAGCAGTTCTGGCAGACAACCCAGGGAGACCCAGTACTTC
CASSSGRQPRETQYF
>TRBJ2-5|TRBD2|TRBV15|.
TGTGCCACCAGCCCCGGGCTAGCGGCGTACCAAGAGACCCAGTACTTC
CATSPGLAAYQETQYF
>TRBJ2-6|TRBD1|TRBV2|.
TGTGCCAGCCGGACAGGGGGCCCCAACGTCCTGACTTTC
CASRTGGPNVLTF
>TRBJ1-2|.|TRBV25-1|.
TGTGCCAGCAGTGAATGGAATAGGGGCGATGGCTACACCTTC
CASSEWNRGDGYTF
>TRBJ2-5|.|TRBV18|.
TGTGCCAGCTCACCGAACAGGGTAGGGGAGACCCAGTACTTC
CASSPNRVGETQYF
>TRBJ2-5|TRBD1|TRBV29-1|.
TGCAGCGTTACGACAGGGGCAGAGACCCAGTACTTC
CSVTTGAETQYF
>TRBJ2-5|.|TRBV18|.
TGTGCCAGCTCACCACTAAGTGGCGAGACCCAGTACTTC
CASSPLSGETQYF
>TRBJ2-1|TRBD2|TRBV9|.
TGTGCCAGCAGCGCTTGGACTAGCGGGGCCTACAATGAGCAGTTCTTC
CASSAWTSGAYNEQFF
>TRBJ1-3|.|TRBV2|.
TGTGCCAGCAGTGAAGCGGTTAGGGGGTTGAGCTCTGGAAACACCATATATTTT
CASSEAVRGLSSGNTIYF
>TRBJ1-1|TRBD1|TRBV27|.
TGTGCCAGCAGTTTATATAGCAGGGACAGATTGAACACTGAAGCTTTCTTT
CASSLYSRDRLNTEAFF
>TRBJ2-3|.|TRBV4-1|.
TGCGCCAGCAGCCAAGGGGGGCGGGGGACCACAGATACGCAGTATTTT
CASSQGGRGTTDTQYF
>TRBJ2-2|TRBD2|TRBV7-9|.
TGTGCCAGCAGCTTAGTACAACTAGCGGGGGAAACCGGGGAGCTGTTTTTT
CASSLVQLAGETGELFF
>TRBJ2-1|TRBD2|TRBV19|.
TGTGCCAGTAGTAGACGGGGGGATGGACACAATGAGCAGTTCTTC
CASSRRGDGHNEQFF
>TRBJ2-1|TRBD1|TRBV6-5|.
TGTGCCAGCAGTAGGGGGCCTACCTACAATGAGCAGTTCTTC
CASSRGPTYNEQFF
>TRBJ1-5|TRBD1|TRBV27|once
TGTGCCAGCAGTTTAAACAGGGGCGAACGTTCCCAGCATTTT
CASSLNRGERSQHF
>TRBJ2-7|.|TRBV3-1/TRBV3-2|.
TGTGCCAGCAGCCATTTGACAGACTACGAGCAGTACTTC
CASSHLTDYEQYF
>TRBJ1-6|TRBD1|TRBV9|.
TGTGCCAGCAGCAATGACCCCGGGACAGGGGGAAGCTCCTATAATTCACCCCTCCACTTT
CASSNDPGTGGSSYNSPLHF
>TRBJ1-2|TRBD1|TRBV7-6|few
TGTGCCAGCAGCCAGGGACAGGGGGAGGGTGGCTACACCTTC
CASSQGQGEGGYTF
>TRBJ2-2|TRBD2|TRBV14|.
TGTGCCAGCAGTCCTCTAGCGGGGGCGAACACCGGGGAGCTGTTTTTT
CASSPLAGANTGELFF
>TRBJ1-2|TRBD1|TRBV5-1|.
TGCGCCAGCAGCAGACAGGGGGCGGACTATGGCTACACCTTC
CASSRQGADYGYTF
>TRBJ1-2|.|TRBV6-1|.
TGTGCCAGCAGTGAAGTTTCGTTTGGCTACACCTTC
CASSEVSFGYTF
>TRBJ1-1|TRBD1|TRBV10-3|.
TGTGCCATCAGCCAGGACAGGGCAACGACTGAAGCTTTCTTT
CAISQDRATTEAFF
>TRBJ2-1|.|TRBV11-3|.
TGTGCCAGCAGCTGGGGAGCCTACTACAATGAGCAGTTCTTC
CASSWGAYYNEQFF
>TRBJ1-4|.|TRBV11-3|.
TGTGCCAGCAGCTTAGACCCGGGAGGAGGTGAAAAACTGTTTTTT
CASSLDPGGGEKLFF
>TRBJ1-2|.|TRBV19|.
TGTGCCACCAAGGATCAGGGGACCTTACGTAACTATGGCTACACCTTC
CATKDQGTLRNYGYTF
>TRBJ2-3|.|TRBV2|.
TGTGCCAGCTTCGCTGGTTACGGGACAGATACGCAGTATTTT
CASFAGYGTDTQYF
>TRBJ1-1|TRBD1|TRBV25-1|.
TGTGCCAGCAGTGGTGACAGGGCGAACACTGAAGCTTTCTTT
CASSGDRANTEAFF
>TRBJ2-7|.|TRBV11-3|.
TGTGCCAGCAGCTCCCTTCAGGGTAACGCGTACGAGCAGTACTTC
CASSSLQGNAYEQYF
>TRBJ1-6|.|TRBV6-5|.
TGTGCCAGCAGTTACTGGACAGATAATTCACCCCTCCACTTT
CASSYWTDNSPLHF